What follows describes a single T cell receptor (beta chain). The specificity of this receptor is unknown. No much larger clonotype is one base removed from it; base qualities were not supplied. The data are from a study of blood T cell repertoires in COVID-19 (dated by TCRdb to 2020 to 2021). Regarding the study in general: Collaborator samples came from the United States, Italy and Spain and covered acute and convalescent phases of COVID-19. The material from the prospective study consisted of cDNA or gDNA derived from T cells, B-cell-depleted T cells, or PBMCs. The dataset comprised deeply sampled blood TCRbeta repertoires from subjects exposed to, actively infected with, or recovered from COVID-19. A freely available public database, intended as a resource for researchers studying the immune response to SARS-CoV-2, is where the repertoires were released. The samples were drawn from two sources: the first 160 participants of the ongoing ImmuneRACE study, and over 1,000 subjects contributed by 6 global collaborators. A de-identified subject ID, COVID-19 status, age in years and sex were almost always included in the sample metadata. Where HLA class I and class II types were available, the types were taken from metadata supplied by the sample provider, not from assay-based typing.

General findings and caveats noted by the study authors: The amount of clinical and demographic metadata varied by source and participant and was provided uncurated.

TCRbeta CDR3 regions were amplified from genomic DNA using the immunoSEQ Assay, a bias-controlled multiplex PCR. In the source study's methods: Within the assay, amplification of reference gene primers was used to estimate how many nucleated cells each sample contained. To quantify the absolute abundance of each unique TCRbeta CDR3 rearrangement, sequence reads were collapsed and filtered. For each sample, productive Simpson clonality was calculated by taking the square root of Simpson's diversity index across productive rearrangements. Sourced from immuneACCESS, this table was stored by TCRdb with only in-frame sequences that have V and J called. A share of the clones is absent; for the studies checked, an unresolved V gene accounts for under half, and the remainder has no known explanation. The V and J calls and clone size were taken over from that table, and D and trimming were inferred from the DNA. The sample includes about 190,000 clones, with roughly 82% observed a single time. Of the sample, about 5.5% is held by the ten largest clones.

V and J lose 4 bases and 1 base, and a span of 7 bases separates them. CDR1 and CDR2 were assigned from the germline V gene as SQVTM and ANQGSEA. The CDR3, from cysteine to phenylalanine, totals 12 residues. Left in the record is the CDR3 DNA by itself, 36 bases read in frame from the first base. Each collaborating institution followed its own protocols to collect whole blood in K2EDTA tubes. For TCRbeta analysis, collaborators shipped samples as frozen whole blood, isolated PBMCs, or DNA extracted from either of those sample types. Material: peripheral blood. The chain links TRBV29-1 with TRBJ1-2; no D gene call is confident. The origin of this receptor is a woman aged 30 to 39 with acute or convalescent COVID-19. The CDR3: CSVVFGNYGYTF. The bases are TGCAGCGTTGTATTCGGTAACTATGGCTACACCTTC. This CDR3, with the reference TRBV29-1 and TRBJ1-2 proteins standing in past its ends, gives the full variable domain SAVISQKPSRDICQRGTSLTIQCQVDSQVTMMFWYRQQPGQSLTLIATANQGSEATYESGFVIDKFPISRPNLTFSTLTVSNMSPEDSSIYLCSVVFGNYGYTFGSGTRLTVV.